This TCR beta chain was profiled in a study of blood T cell repertoires in COVID-19. Overall study context: Donors in the United States, Italy and Spain gave samples during acute or convalescent COVID-19.

The table came from immunoSEQ multiplex PCR; TCRdb's copy has only in-frame clones and leaves some out. The repertoire holds roughly 100,000 clones, roughly nine tenths seen once, with 6.2% in the top ten. The CDR3 totals 15 residues. J gave up 6 bases and V 4 bases, and 7 bases lay outside the gene matches. Germline CDR1 MGHDK, CDR2 SYGVNS. The sequenced sample consisted of peripheral blood. The chain recombines TRBV25-1 with TRBJ2-3; 10 positions agree with TRBD2. This sequence was found in a human donor in a cohort sampled during active COVID-19. The CDR3 protein is CASSGSGGARDTQYF. The CDR3 DNA reads TGTGCCAGCAGTGGCAGCGGGGGGGCCCGGGATACGCAGTATTTT.